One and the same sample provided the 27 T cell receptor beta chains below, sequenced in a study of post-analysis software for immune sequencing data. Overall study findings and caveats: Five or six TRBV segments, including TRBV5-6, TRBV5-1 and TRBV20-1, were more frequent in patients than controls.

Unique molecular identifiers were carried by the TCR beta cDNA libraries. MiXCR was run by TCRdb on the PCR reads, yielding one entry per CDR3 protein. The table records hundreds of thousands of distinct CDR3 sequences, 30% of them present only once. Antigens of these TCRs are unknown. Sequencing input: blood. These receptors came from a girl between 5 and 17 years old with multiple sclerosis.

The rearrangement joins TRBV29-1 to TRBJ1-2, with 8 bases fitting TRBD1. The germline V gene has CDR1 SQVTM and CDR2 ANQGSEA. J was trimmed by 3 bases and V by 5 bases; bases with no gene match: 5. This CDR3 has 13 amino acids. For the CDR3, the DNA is TGCAGCGTTCTACAGGGGGGGCACTATGGCTACACCTTC. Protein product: CSVLQGGHYGYTF.

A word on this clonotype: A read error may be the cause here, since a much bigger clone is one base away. CDR3 sequence (DNA): TGTGCCATCAGGGAGGCCCAAAACTCCTACGAGCAGTACTTC. Translating gives CAIREAQNSYEQYF. The chain combines TRBV10-3 with TRBJ2-7; D possibly corresponds to TRBD2 (5 bases). V dropped 6 bases and J dropped 0 bases, with 12 bases sitting between them. CDR1 and CDR2 (germline): ENHRY, SYGVKD. The CDR3 runs 14 residues.

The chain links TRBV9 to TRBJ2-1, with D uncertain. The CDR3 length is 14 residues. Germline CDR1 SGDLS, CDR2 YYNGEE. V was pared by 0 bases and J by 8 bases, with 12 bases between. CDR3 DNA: TGTGCCAGCAGCGTAGGGGTTAGCATGGATGAGCAGTTCTTC. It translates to CASSVGVSMDEQFF.

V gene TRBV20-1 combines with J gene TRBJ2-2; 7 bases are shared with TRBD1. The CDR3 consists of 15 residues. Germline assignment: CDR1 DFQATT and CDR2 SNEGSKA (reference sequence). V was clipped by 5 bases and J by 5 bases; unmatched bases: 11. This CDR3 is CSAPKVRGPTGELFF. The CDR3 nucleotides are TGCAGTGCTCCGAAAGTGAGGGGGCCAACCGGGGAGCTGTTTTTT.

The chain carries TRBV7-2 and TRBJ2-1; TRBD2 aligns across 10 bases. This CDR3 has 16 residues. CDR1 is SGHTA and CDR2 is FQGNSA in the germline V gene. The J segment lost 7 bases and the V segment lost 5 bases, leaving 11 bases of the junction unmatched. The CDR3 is CASSPRGSGGANEQFF. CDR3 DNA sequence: TGTGCCAGCAGCCCCCGGGGAAGCGGGGGGGCAAATGAGCAGTTCTTC.

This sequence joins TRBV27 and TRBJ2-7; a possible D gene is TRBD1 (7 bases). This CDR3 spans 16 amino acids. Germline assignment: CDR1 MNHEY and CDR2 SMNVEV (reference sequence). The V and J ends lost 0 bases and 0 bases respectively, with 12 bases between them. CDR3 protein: CASSLSRGTVSYEQYF. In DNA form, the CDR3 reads TGTGCCAGCAGTTTATCCCGGGGGACAGTCTCCTACGAGCAGTACTTC.

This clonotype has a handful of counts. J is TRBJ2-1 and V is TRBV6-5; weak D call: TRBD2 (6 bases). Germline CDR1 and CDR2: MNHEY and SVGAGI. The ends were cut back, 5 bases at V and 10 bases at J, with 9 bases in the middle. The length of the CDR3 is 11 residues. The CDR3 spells CASSRLAEQFF. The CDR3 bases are TGTGCCAGCAGTCGGCTAGCGGAGCAGTTCTTC.

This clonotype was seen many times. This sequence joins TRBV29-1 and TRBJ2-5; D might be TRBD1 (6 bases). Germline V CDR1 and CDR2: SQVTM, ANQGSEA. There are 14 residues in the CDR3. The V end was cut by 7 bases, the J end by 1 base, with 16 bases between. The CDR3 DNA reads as TGCAGCGCTCGCCACCGACAGGCCCAAGAGACCCAGTACTTC. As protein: CSARHRQAQETQYF.

CDR3 in DNA: TGTGCCAGCAAGGCGGGTGAAGCTTTCTTT. The encoded protein is CASKAGEAFF. This rearrangement joins TRBV25-1 to TRBJ1-1; no definite D call. The CDR3 has 10 residues. The germline V gene has CDR1 MGHDK and CDR2 SYGVNS. V was trimmed by 7 bases and J by 7 bases, leaving 7 bases between them.

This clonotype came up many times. The CDR3 region has the DNA TGCAGCGTTGAAGGCTCTCGGGGACAGGGAGGCGGCTACACCTTC. It yields the protein CSVEGSRGQGGGYTF. The V call is TRBV29-1, the J call TRBJ1-2; 9 nucleotides line up with TRBD1. This CDR3 has 15 amino acids. Germline V gives CDR1 SQVTM, CDR2 ANQGSEA. V was pared by 1 base and J by 8 bases, with 11 bases of the junction left unmatched.

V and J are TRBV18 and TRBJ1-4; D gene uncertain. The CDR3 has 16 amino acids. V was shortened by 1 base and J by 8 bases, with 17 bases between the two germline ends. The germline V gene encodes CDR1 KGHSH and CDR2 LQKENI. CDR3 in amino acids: CASSPQTVGVTEKLFF. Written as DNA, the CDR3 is TGTGCCAGCTCACCACAAACGGTCGGTGTCACAGAAAAACTGTTTTTT.

CDR3 sequence reads: CASAPRGRVHNEQFF. The CDR3 DNA follows: TGTGCCAGCGCTCCAAGGGGGAGGGTACACAATGAGCAGTTCTTC. This sequence joins TRBV3-1 and TRBJ2-1; tentative D call: TRBD2 (7 bases). V dropped 8 bases and J dropped 5 bases, with 19 bases sitting between them. Germline-derived CDR1 and CDR2 are LGHDT and YNNKEL (reference sequence). The CDR3 is 15 residues long.

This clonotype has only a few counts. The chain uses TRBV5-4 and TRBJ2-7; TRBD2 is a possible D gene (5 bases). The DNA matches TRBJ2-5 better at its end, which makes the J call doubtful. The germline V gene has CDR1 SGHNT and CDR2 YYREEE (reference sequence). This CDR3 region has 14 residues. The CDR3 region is CASRIEAGAETQYF. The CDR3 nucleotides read TGTGCCAGCAGGATTGAGGCGGGTGCGGAGACCCAGTACTTC.

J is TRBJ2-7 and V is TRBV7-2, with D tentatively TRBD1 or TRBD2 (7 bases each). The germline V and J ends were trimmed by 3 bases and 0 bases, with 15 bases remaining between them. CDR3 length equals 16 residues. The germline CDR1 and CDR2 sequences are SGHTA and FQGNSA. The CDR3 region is CASSFSGGGSSYEQYF. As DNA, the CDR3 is TGTGCCAGCAGCTTTTCAGGGGGGGGGAGCTCCTACGAGCAGTACTTC.

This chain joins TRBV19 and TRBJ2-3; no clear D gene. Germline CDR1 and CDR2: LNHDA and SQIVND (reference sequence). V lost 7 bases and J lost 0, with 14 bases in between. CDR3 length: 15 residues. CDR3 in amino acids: CASNGQARSTDTQYF. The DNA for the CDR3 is TGTGCCAGTAATGGGCAGGCGAGAAGCACAGATACGCAGTATTTT.

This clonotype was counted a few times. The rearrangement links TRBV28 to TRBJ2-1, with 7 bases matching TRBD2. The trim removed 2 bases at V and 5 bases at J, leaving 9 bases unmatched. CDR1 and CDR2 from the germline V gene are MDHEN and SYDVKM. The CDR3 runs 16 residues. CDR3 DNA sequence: TGTGCCAGCAGTTTACGGCTGGCGGGAGTGGACAATGAGCAGTTCTTC. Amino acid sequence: CASSLRLAGVDNEQFF. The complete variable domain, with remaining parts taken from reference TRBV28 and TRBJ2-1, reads DVKVTQSSRYLVKRTGEKVFLECVQDMDHENMFWYRQDPGLGLRLIYFSYDVKMKEKGDIPEGYSVSREKKERFSLILESASTNQTSMYLCASSLRLAGVDNEQFFGPGTRLTVL.

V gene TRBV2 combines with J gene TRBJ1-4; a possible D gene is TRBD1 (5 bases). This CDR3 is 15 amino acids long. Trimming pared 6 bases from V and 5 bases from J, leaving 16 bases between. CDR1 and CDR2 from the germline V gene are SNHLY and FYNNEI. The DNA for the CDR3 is TGTGCCAGCAGGGCACACGGGACGGAGAATGAAAAACTGTTTTTT. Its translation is CASRAHGTENEKLFF.

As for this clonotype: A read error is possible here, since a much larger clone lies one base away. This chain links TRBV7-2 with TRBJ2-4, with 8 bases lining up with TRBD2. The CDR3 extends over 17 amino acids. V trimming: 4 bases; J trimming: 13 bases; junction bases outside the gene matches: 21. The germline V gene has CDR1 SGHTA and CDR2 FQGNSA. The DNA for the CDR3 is TGTGCCAGCAGCTCTACGTCTGGGGCGGGGGGTCTAAATGAGCAGTACTTC. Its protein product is CASSSTSGAGGLNEQYF.

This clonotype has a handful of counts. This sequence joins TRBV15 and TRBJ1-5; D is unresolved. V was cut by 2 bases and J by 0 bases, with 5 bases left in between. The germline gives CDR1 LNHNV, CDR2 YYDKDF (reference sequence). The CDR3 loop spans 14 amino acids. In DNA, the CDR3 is TGTGCCACCAGCAGACAGAATAGCAATCAGCCCCAGCATTTT. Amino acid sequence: CATSRQNSNQPQHF.

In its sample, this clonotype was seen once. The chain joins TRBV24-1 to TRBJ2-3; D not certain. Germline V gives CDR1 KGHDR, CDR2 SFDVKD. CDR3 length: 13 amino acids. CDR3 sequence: CVTSQTGPDTQYF. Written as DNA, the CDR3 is TGTGTCACTTCGCAGACGGGCCCAGATACGCAGTATTTT.

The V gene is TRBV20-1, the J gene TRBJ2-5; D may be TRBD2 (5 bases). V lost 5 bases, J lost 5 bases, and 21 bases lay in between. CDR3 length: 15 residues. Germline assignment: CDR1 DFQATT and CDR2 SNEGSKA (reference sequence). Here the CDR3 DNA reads TGCAGTGCTGGAGGCGTTAAGGTGCGATGGGAGACCCAGTACTTC. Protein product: CSAGGVKVRWETQYF.

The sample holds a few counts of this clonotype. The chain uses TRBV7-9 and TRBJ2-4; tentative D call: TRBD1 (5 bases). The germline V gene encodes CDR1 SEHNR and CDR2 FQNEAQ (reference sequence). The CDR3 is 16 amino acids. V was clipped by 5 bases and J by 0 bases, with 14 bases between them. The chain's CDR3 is CASSKLNTGAKNIQYF. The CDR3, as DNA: TGTGCCAGCAGCAAACTCAACACAGGAGCCAAAAACATTCAGTACTTC.

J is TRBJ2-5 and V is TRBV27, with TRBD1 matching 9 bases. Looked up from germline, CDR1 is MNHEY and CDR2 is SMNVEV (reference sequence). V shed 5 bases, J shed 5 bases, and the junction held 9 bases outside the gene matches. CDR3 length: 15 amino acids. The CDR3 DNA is TGTGCCAGCAGTCCGGGACAGGGAGGGTCGGAGACCCAGTACTTC. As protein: CASSPGQGGSETQYF.

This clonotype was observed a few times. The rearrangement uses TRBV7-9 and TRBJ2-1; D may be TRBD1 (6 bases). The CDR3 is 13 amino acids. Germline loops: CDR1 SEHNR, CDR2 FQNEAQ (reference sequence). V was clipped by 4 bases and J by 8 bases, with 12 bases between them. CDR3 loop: CASSSTGSDEQFF. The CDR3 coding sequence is TGTGCCAGCAGCTCGACAGGTTCGGATGAGCAGTTCTTC.

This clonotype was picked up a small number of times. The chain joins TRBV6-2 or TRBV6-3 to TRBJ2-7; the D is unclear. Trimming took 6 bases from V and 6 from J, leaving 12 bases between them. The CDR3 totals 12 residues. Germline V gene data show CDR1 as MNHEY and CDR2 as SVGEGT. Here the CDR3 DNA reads TGTGCCAGCAGCCCTGCGTACCTCGAGCAGTACTTC. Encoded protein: CASSPAYLEQYF.

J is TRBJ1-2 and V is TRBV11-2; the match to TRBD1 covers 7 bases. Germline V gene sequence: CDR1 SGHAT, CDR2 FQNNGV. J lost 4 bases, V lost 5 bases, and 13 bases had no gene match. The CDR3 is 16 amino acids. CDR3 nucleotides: TGTGCCAGCAGCCCGGGAAGGGGCAGGGGGGCCTATGGCTACACCTTC. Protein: CASSPGRGRGAYGYTF. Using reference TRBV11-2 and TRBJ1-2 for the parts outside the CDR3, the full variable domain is EAGVAQSPRYKIIEKRQSVAFWCNPISGHATLYWYQQILGQGPKLLIQFQNNGVVDDSQLPKDRFSAERLKGVDSTLKIQPAKLEDSAVYLCASSPGRGRGAYGYTFGSGTRLTVV.

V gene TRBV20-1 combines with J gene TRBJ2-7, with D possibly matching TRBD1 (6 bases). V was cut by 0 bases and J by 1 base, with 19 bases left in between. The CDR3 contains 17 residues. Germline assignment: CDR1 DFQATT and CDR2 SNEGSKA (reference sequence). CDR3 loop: CSARDYLSRTASYEQYF. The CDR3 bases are TGCAGTGCTAGAGATTATCTCTCGAGGACAGCGTCCTACGAGCAGTACTTC.